These T cell receptor beta chains were read from a single sample in a study of cytomegalovirus exposure and HLA in healthy donors. Sequencing used immunoSEQ multiplex PCR; TCRdb keeps in-frame clones, though not all of them. Among 110,000 or so clones, under 80% were seen once, and the ten largest hold 11%. The sequenced material came from PBMCs. The source of these receptors is a woman aged 45-59 years in good health and CMV-seropositive. CDR3s include the opening cysteine and the closing phenylalanine or tryptophan. The D gene is left open where the match is weak. A clone size is listed for some rows: how often the clone was seen (once, few, many), or a class if it is expanded.

cdr3_length: 14; v_call: TRBV28; d_call: -; clone_size: few; j_call: TRBJ2-1; cdr3_nt: TGTGCCAGCAGTTTAGAGGGGGTAAACAATGAGCAGTTCTTC; cdr3_aa: CASSLEGVNNEQFF
cdr3_length: 15; v_call: TRBV7-3; d_call: -; clone_size: -; j_call: TRBJ2-3; cdr3_nt: TGTGCCAGCAGCTTAAGAGGGCAGATCACAGATACGCAGTATTTT; cdr3_aa: CASSLRGQITDTQYF
cdr3_length: 15; v_call: TRBV10-2; d_call: TRBD2; clone_size: -; j_call: TRBJ2-5; cdr3_nt: TGCGCCAGCAGCGAGGTGGGGGGGGGCCAAGAGACCCAGTACTTC; cdr3_aa: CASSEVGGGQETQYF
cdr3_length: 11; v_call: TRBV20-1; d_call: -; clone_size: -; j_call: TRBJ2-5; cdr3_nt: TGCAGTGCTATTACAGGGGAGACCCAGTACTTC; cdr3_aa: CSAITGETQYF
cdr3_length: 14; v_call: TRBV6-5; d_call: -; clone_size: -; j_call: TRBJ1-1; cdr3_nt: TGTGCCAGCAGTTACCTCGGGGGGAACACTGAAGCTTTCTTT; cdr3_aa: CASSYLGGNTEAFF
cdr3_length: 15; v_call: TRBV7-9; d_call: -; clone_size: -; j_call: TRBJ1-2; cdr3_nt: TGTGCCAGCAGCACACAATGGACAGCTGACTATGGCTACACCTTC; cdr3_aa: CASSTQWTADYGYTF
cdr3_length: 12; v_call: TRBV29-1; d_call: -; clone_size: once; j_call: TRBJ2-7; cdr3_nt: TGCAGCGTTGTTGTCGGGTCCTACGAGCAGTACTTC; cdr3_aa: CSVVVGSYEQYF
cdr3_length: 16; v_call: TRBV2; d_call: TRBD1; clone_size: -; j_call: TRBJ1-2; cdr3_nt: TGTGCCAGTAGGCCCTTCAGGGACAGGGTTATCTATGGCTACACCTTC; cdr3_aa: CASRPFRDRVIYGYTF
cdr3_length: 17; v_call: TRBV6-1; d_call: -; clone_size: once; j_call: TRBJ2-5; cdr3_nt: TGTGCCAGCAGTGAAGCGATTAGCGGAGAAGGCCAAGAGACCCAGTACTTC; cdr3_aa: CASSEAISGEGQETQYF
cdr3_length: 14; v_call: TRBV7-2; d_call: TRBD1; clone_size: -; j_call: TRBJ1-2; cdr3_nt: TGTGCCAGCATTCTGGACAGGGGGACGAATGGCTACACCTTC; cdr3_aa: CASILDRGTNGYTF
cdr3_length: 14; v_call: TRBV7-7; d_call: TRBD1; clone_size: -; j_call: TRBJ2-7; cdr3_nt: TGTGCCAGCAGCTTAGGGACAGGGGTCTACGAGCAGTACTTC; cdr3_aa: CASSLGTGVYEQYF
cdr3_length: 15; v_call: TRBV28; d_call: TRBD1; clone_size: -; j_call: TRBJ1-1; cdr3_nt: TGTGCCAGCAGTACTACCGGGACAGGGAACACTGAAGCTTTCTTT; cdr3_aa: CASSTTGTGNTEAFF
cdr3_length: 15; v_call: TRBV5-4; d_call: -; clone_size: -; j_call: TRBJ2-7; cdr3_nt: TGTGCCAGCAGCTTTTTCGCGGGGAATGCCTACGAGCAGTACTTC; cdr3_aa: CASSFFAGNAYEQYF
cdr3_length: 20; v_call: TRBV4-3; d_call: -; clone_size: -; j_call: TRBJ1-1; cdr3_nt: TGCGCCAGCAGCCAACGACGGCCTACGGCGGGCCGACGCATGAACACTGAAGCTTTCTTT; cdr3_aa: CASSQRRPTAGRRMNTEAFF
cdr3_length: 13; v_call: TRBV2; d_call: -; clone_size: many; j_call: TRBJ1-5; cdr3_nt: TGTGCCAGCACCGGACTAAGCAATCAGCCCCAGCATTTT; cdr3_aa: CASTGLSNQPQHF
cdr3_length: 14; v_call: TRBV19; d_call: -; clone_size: -; j_call: TRBJ1-2; cdr3_nt: TGTGCCAGTAGCCCCCGGGAGGGACGCTATGGCTACACCTTC; cdr3_aa: CASSPREGRYGYTF
cdr3_length: 12; v_call: TRBV6-1; d_call: -; clone_size: -; j_call: TRBJ1-5; cdr3_nt: TGTGCCAGCCCACAGACGAATCAGCCCCAGCATTTT; cdr3_aa: CASPQTNQPQHF